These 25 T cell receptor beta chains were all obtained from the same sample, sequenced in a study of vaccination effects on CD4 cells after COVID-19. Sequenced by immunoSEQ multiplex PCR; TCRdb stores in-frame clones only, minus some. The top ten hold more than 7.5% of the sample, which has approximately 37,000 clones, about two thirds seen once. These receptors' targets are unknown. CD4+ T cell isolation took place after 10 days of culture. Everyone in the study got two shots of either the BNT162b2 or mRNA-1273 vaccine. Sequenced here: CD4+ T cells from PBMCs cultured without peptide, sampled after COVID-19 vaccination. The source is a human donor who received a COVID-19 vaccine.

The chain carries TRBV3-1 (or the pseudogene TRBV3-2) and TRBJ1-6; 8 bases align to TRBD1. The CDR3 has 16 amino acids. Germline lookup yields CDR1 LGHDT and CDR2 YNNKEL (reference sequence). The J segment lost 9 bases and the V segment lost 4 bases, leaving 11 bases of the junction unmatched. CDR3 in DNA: TGTGCCAGCAGCCGAGGACAGGGTTCGTCCTCTTCACCCCTCCACTTT. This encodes CASSRGQGSSSSPLHF.

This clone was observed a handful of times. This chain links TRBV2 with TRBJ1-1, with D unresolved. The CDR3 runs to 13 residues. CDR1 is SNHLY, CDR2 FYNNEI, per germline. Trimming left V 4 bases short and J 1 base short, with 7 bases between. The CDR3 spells CASSVSRNTEAFF. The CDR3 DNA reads TGTGCCAGCAGTGTCAGCCGGAACACTGAAGCTTTCTTT. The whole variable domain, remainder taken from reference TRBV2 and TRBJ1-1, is EPEVTQTPSHQVTQMGQEVILRCVPISNHLYFYWYRQILGQKVEFLVSFYNNEISEKSEIFDDQFSVERPDGSNFTLKIRSTKLEDSAMYFCASSVSRNTEAFFGQGTRLTVV.

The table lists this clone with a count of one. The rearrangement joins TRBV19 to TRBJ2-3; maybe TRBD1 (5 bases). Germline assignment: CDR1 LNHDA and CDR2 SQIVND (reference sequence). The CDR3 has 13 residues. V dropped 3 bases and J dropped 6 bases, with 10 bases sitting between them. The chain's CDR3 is CASSISRVDTQYF. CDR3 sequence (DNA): TGTGCCAGTAGTATTTCCAGGGTCGATACGCAGTATTTT.

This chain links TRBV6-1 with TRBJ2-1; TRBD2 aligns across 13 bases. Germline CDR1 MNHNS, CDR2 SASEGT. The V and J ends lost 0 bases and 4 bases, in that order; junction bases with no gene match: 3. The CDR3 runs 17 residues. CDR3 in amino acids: CASSEATLAGGYNEQFF. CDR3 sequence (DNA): TGTGCCAGCAGTGAAGCGACACTAGCGGGGGGGTACAATGAGCAGTTCTTC.

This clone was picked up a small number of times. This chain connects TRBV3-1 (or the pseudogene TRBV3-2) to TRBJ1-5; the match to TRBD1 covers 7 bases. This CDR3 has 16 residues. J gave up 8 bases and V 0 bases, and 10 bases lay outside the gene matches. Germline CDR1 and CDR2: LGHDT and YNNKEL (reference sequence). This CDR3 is CASSQDVGEGAEPQHF. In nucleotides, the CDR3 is TGTGCCAGCAGCCAAGATGTTGGGGAGGGGGCTGAGCCCCAGCATTTT.

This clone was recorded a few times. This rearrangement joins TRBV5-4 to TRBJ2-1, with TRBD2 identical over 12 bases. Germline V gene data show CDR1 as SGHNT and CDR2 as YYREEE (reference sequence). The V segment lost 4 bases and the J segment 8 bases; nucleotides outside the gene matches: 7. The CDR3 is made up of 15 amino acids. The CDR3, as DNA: TGTGCCAGCAGCGCGACTAGCGGGGGCCCCTATGAGCAGTTCTTC. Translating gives CASSATSGGPYEQFF.

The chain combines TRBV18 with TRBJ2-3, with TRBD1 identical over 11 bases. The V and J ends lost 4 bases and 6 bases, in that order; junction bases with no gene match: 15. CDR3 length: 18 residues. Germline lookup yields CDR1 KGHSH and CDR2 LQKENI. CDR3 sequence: CASSLRPRTGGLDDTQYF. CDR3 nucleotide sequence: TGTGCCAGCTCACTCCGCCCACGGACAGGGGGCTTGGACGATACGCAGTATTTT.

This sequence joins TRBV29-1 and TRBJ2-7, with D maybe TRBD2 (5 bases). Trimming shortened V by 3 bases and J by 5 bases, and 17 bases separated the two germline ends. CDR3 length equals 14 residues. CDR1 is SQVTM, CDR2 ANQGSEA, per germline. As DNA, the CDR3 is TGCAGCGTTGAGGACTCGGGAACCACTAACGAGCAGTACTTC. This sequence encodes CSVEDSGTTNEQYF.

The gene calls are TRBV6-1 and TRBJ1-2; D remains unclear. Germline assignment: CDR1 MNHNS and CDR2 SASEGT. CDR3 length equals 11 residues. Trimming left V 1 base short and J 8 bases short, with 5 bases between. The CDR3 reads CASSEVAGYTF. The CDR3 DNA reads TGTGCCAGCAGTGAAGTGGCAGGCTACACCTTC.

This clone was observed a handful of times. CDR3 sequence: CASSQRGASNQPQHF. The DNA of the CDR3 is TGCGCCAGCAGCCAGAGGGGAGCAAGCAATCAGCCCCAGCATTTT. The rearrangement uses TRBV4-1 and TRBJ1-5; possibly TRBD1 for D (5 bases). CDR3 length equals 15 residues. Germline V gene sequence: CDR1 MGHRA, CDR2 YSYEKL. Trimming took 3 bases from V and 1 from J, leaving 10 bases between them.

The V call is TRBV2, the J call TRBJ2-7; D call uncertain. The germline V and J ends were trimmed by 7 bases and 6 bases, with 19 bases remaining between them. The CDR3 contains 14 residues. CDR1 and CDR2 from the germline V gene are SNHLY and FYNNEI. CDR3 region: CASNRDMGPSEQYF. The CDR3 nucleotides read TGTGCCAGCAATAGAGACATGGGCCCTTCCGAGCAGTACTTC.

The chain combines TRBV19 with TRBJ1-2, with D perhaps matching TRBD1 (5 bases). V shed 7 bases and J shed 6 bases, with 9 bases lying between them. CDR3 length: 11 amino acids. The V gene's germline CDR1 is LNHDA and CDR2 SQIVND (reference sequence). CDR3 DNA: TGTGCCAGTATGGGGGGAAATGGCTACACCTTC. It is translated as CASMGGNGYTF.

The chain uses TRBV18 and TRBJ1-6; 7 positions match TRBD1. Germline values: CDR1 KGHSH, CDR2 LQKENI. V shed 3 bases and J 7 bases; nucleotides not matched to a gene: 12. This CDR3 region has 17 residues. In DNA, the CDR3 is TGTGCCAGCTCACCGAAAAGGACAGGCGAGGGCAATTCACCCCTCCACTTT. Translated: CASSPKRTGEGNSPLHF.

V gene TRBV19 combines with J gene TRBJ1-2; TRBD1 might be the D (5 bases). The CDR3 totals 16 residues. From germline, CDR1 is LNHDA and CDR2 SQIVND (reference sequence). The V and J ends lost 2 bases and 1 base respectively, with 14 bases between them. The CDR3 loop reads CASSIFEGRGNYGYTF. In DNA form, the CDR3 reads TGTGCCAGTAGTATATTTGAGGGGCGCGGTAACTATGGCTACACCTTC.

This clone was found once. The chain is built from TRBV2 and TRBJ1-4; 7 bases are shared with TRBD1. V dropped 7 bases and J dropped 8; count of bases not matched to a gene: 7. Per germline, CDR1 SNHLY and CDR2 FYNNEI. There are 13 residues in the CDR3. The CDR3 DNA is TGTGCCAGCACGAGACAGGGCGGAGAAAAACTGTTTTTT. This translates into CASTRQGGEKLFF.

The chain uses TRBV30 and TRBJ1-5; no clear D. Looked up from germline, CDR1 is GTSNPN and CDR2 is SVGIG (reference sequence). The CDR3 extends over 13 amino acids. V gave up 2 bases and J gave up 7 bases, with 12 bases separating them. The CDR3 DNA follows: TGTGCCTGGAGTCACACTACACGCCAGCCCCAGCATTTT. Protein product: CAWSHTTRQPQHF.

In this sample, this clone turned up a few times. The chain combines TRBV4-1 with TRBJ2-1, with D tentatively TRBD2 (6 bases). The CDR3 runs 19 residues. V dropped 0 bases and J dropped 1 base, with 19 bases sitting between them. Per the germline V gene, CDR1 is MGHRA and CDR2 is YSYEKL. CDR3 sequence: CASSQDRDSGLPSYNEQFF. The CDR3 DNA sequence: TGCGCCAGCAGCCAAGACCGGGACTCCGGCCTACCATCCTACAATGAGCAGTTCTTC.

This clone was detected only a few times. CDR3 in DNA: TGTGCCAGCAGCCTAAGGACTAGCGGGAGCTACGAGCAGTACTTC. Encoded protein: CASSLRTSGSYEQYF. V usage is TRBV5-4 and J usage is TRBJ2-7; 13 bases fit TRBD2. V shed 4 bases and J 3 bases; nucleotides not matched to a gene: 4. CDR3 length: 15 residues. Germline loops: CDR1 SGHNT, CDR2 YYREEE (reference sequence).

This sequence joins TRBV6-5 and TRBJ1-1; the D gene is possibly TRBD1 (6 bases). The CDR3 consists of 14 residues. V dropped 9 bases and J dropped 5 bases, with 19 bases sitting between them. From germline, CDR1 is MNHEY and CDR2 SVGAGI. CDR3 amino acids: CASASGGAQTEAFF. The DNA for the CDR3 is TGTGCCAGTGCTTCTGGGGGGGCGCAGACTGAAGCTTTCTTT.

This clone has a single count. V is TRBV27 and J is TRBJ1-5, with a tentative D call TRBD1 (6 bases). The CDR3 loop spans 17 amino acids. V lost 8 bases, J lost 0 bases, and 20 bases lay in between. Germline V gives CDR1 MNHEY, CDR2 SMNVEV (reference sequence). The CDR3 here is CASSRLTTGYSNQPQHF. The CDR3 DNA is TGTGCCAGCTCGCGGCTAACAACAGGGTATAGCAATCAGCCCCAGCATTTT.

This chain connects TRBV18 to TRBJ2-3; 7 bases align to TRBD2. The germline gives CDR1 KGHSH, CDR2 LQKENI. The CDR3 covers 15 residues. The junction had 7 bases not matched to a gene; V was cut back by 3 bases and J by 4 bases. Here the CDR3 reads CASSPTGGSPDTQYF. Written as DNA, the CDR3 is TGTGCCAGCTCACCGACTGGCGGGAGCCCAGATACGCAGTATTTT.

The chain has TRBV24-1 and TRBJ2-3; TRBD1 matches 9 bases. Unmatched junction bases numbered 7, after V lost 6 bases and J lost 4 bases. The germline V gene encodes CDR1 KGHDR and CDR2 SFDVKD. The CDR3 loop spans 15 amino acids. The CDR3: CATSRIGQGSDTQYF. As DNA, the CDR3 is TGTGCCACCAGTCGAATCGGACAGGGGTCAGATACGCAGTATTTT.

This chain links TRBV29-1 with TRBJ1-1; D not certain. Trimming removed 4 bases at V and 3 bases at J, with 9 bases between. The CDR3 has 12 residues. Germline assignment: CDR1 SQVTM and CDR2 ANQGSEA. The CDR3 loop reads CSVALADTEAFF. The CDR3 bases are TGCAGCGTTGCACTCGCCGACACTGAAGCTTTCTTT. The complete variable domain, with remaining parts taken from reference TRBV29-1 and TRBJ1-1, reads SAVISQKPSRDICQRGTSLTIQCQVDSQVTMMFWYRQQPGQSLTLIATANQGSEATYESGFVIDKFPISRPNLTFSTLTVSNMSPEDSSIYLCSVALADTEAFFGQGTRLTVV.

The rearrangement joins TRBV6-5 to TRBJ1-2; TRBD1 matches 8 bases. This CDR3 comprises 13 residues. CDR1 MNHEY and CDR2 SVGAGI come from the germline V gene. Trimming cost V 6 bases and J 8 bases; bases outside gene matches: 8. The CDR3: CASRDYRGEGYTF. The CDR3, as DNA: TGTGCCAGCAGGGATTACAGGGGGGAGGGCTACACCTTC.

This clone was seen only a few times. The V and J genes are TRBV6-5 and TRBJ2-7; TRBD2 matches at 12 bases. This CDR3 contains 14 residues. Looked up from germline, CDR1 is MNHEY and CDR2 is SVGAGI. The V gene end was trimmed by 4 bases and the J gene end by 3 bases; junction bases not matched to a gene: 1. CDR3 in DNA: TGTGCCAGCAGTTCACTAGCGGGAGGCTACGAGCAGTACTTC. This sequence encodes CASSSLAGGYEQYF.